Listed here are 24 T cell receptor beta chains from one sample, sequenced in a study of OX40 agonist ivuxolimab in advanced cancers. TCRdb's table, derived via immunoSEQ multiplex PCR, lists solely in-frame clones and lacks some. The sample consists of around 53,000 clones, 65% to 85% of them appearing once. Sample: CD4+ or CD8+ T cells sorted from blood, taken in a trial of the OX40 agonist ivuxolimab. Receptors were obtained from an adult with an advanced solid tumor such as melanoma, head and neck, liver or kidney cancer.

This clone is a singleton in its sample. This rearrangement joins TRBV29-1 to TRBJ2-5, with 12 positions matching TRBD2. The ends lost 5 bases at V and 5 bases at J; junction bases unmatched: 6. The germline V gene encodes CDR1 SQVTM and CDR2 ANQGSEA. The CDR3 length is 14 residues. DNA of the CDR3: TGCAGCGTTAAGACTAGCGGGAGTTGGGAGACCCAGTACTTC. Protein: CSVKTSGSWETQYF.

The CDR3 reads CASSHALDEQYF. CDR3 nucleotides: TGTGCCAGCAGTCACGCCCTTGACGAGCAGTACTTC. This chain uses TRBV6-5 with TRBJ2-7; D remains unclear. The CDR3 spans 12 residues. The germline CDR1 and CDR2 sequences are MNHEY and SVGAGI. Between the trimmed V and J ends, which lost 5 bases and 5 bases, there was a span of 10 bases.

This chain joins TRBV18 and TRBJ1-5; D unresolved. V lost 2 bases to trimming and J lost 9 bases, with 11 bases between them. This CDR3 comprises 13 residues. Germline V lookup: CDR1 KGHSH, CDR2 LQKENI. The CDR3 coding sequence is TGTGCCAGCTCACCAGGTTCCTCTTGGCCCCAGCATTTT. This codes for CASSPGSSWPQHF. The variable domain in full, with the rest retrieved from reference TRBV18 and TRBJ1-5, is NAGVMQNPRHLVRRRGQEARLRCSPMKGHSHVYWYRQLPEEGLKFMVYLQKENIIDESGMPKERFSAEFPKEGPSILRIQQVVRGDSAAYFCASSPGSSWPQHFGDGTRLSIL.

The chain recombines TRBV5-4 with TRBJ1-6; D gene ambiguous. This CDR3 contains 14 residues. Germline CDR1 and CDR2: SGHNT and YYREEE (reference sequence). The V end was cut by 7 bases, the J end by 7 bases, with 15 bases between. The CDR3 DNA is TGTGCCAGCCGAGACGGGGTCGAGAATTCACCCCTCCACTTT. It specifies CASRDGVENSPLHF.

The J gene is TRBJ2-5, the V gene TRBV5-1; 16 positions match TRBD2. The germline V gene encodes CDR1 SGHRS and CDR2 YFSETQ. This CDR3 spans 17 amino acids. J gave up 5 bases and V 2 bases, and 6 bases lay outside the gene matches. CDR3 in DNA: TGCGCCAGCAGCTTTGGGACTAGCGGGGGGGCCAGTGAGACCCAGTACTTC. Translating gives CASSFGTSGGASETQYF. Full variable domain (rest looked up from reference TRBV5-1 and TRBJ2-5): KAGVTQTPRYLIKTRGQQVTLSCSPISGHRSVSWYQQTPGQGLQFLFEYFSETQRNKGNFPGRFSGRQFSNSRSEMNVSTLELGDSALYLCASSFGTSGGASETQYFGPGTRLLVL.

This clone occurred once. The V gene is TRBV19, the J gene TRBJ1-1; no definite D call. Per germline, CDR1 LNHDA and CDR2 SQIVND (reference sequence). The CDR3 has 14 amino acids. The V end was cut by 5 bases, the J end by 8 bases, with 18 bases between. The DNA for the CDR3 is TGTGCCAGTAGTCCCCCGGCACCCGTAACAGAAGCTTTCTTT. It is translated as CASSPPAPVTEAFF.

The chain carries TRBV4-1 and TRBJ2-3; the D gene is possibly TRBD1 (5 bases). This CDR3 contains 15 residues. The V end lost 4 bases, the J end lost 2 bases, and 13 bases lay between the germline ends. Germline CDR1 reads MGHRA; CDR2 reads YSYEKL. The CDR3 DNA is TGCGCCAGCAGCCTACAGGAATTTACCACAGATACGCAGTATTTT. Amino acids: CASSLQEFTTDTQYF.

This clone was counted between two and nine times. The chain combines TRBV5-4 with TRBJ1-5; D not resolved. The V gene lost 0 bases and the J gene lost 3 bases, with 10 bases spanning the gap. Germline lookup yields CDR1 SGHNT and CDR2 YYREEE (reference sequence). This CDR3 region has 15 residues. The CDR3 DNA is TGTGCCAGCAGCTTGGGTGGTAGGAACAATCAGCCCCAGCATTTT. Its translation: CASSLGGRNNQPQHF.

The CDR3 sequence: CASSSVGGPRETQYF. In nucleotides, the CDR3 is TGTGCCAGCTCTTCGGTGGGGGGGCCCAGAGAGACCCAGTACTTC. The J gene is TRBJ2-5, the V gene TRBV7-6; the D gene is possibly TRBD2 (7 bases). The V gene lost 8 bases and the J gene lost 4 bases, with 20 bases spanning the gap. Germline V lookup: CDR1 SGHVS, CDR2 FNYEAQ. This CDR3 spans 15 amino acids.

This clone was found once. The rearrangement uses TRBV18 and TRBJ1-5; no reliable D call. The length of the CDR3 is 15 residues. Germline V gene lookup returns CDR1 KGHSH and CDR2 LQKENI. V dropped 0 bases and J dropped 4 bases, with 10 bases sitting between them. CDR3 region: CASSPPGGVNQPQHF. The CDR3 DNA reads as TGTGCCAGCTCACCACCAGGCGGGGTTAATCAGCCCCAGCATTTT.

This chain connects TRBV6-7 to TRBJ1-4, with TRBD1 matching over 7 bases. TRBV6-7 is marked as an open reading frame, function uncertain. Germline trimming cut 4 bases from V and 7 bases from J; bases unmatched to any gene: 12. The CDR3 sequence is 16 residues long. CDR3 sequence: CASSWEYRGRGEKLFF. The CDR3 DNA follows: TGTGCCAGCAGTTGGGAATACAGGGGCAGGGGTGAAAAACTGTTTTTT.

This chain connects TRBV28 to TRBJ2-3; TRBD1 aligns across 10 bases. Per germline, CDR1 MDHEN and CDR2 SYDVKM. J gave up 0 bases and V 5 bases, and 5 bases lay outside the gene matches. This CDR3 spans 16 amino acids. This chain's CDR3 is CASSGRDRGSTDTQYF. CDR3 coding DNA: TGTGCCAGCAGTGGACGGGACAGGGGTAGCACAGATACGCAGTATTTT.

In its sample, this clone was seen a few times. This chain connects TRBV19 to TRBJ1-5, with D possibly TRBD1 on 6 matching bases. V was trimmed by 7 bases and J by 0 bases, leaving 10 bases between them. Germline CDR1 and CDR2: LNHDA and SQIVND (reference sequence). This CDR3 comprises 14 residues. The CDR3 DNA is TGTGCCAGTATAGTACAGGGTAGCAATCAGCCCCAGCATTTT. Its translation is CASIVQGSNQPQHF.

The chain has TRBV15 and TRBJ1-2; D unresolved. V was shortened by 3 bases and J by 5 bases, with 19 bases between the two germline ends. CDR3 length equals 16 residues. Germline V gene sequence: CDR1 LNHNV, CDR2 YYDKDF (reference sequence). The CDR3 reads CATSRRSYVTEYGYTF. DNA of the CDR3: TGTGCCACCAGCAGGAGGAGTTACGTGACGGAGTATGGCTACACCTTC.

The rearrangement joins TRBV4-1 to TRBJ2-2; D possibly corresponds to TRBD2 (5 bases). The CDR3 runs to 15 residues. Trimming took 4 bases from V and 4 from J, leaving 13 bases between them. The V gene's germline CDR1 is MGHRA and CDR2 YSYEKL. CDR3 sequence: CASSRVGVSTGELFF. The CDR3, as DNA: TGCGCCAGCAGCCGGGTGGGAGTATCCACCGGGGAGCTGTTTTTT.

The genes are TRBV19 and TRBJ2-1; 7 bases fit TRBD1. The J segment lost 8 bases and the V segment lost 5 bases, leaving 6 bases of the junction unmatched. The germline gives CDR1 LNHDA, CDR2 SQIVND (reference sequence). The CDR3 has 13 amino acids. The CDR3 region has the DNA TGTGCCAGTAGTGTACAGGGGCTGCATGAGCAGTTCTTC. Translation: CASSVQGLHEQFF.

The J gene is TRBJ1-5, the V gene TRBV11-2; D perhaps matches TRBD1 (6 bases). CDR3 length equals 16 residues. The germline CDR1 and CDR2 sequences are SGHAT and FQNNGV. V lost 5 bases and J lost 0, with 14 bases in between. In DNA form, the CDR3 reads TGTGCCAGCAGCCGTGGGACACTCCATAGCAATCAGCCCCAGCATTTT. Its protein is CASSRGTLHSNQPQHF. The full variable domain, in which reference TRBV11-2 and TRBJ1-5 provide the parts outside the CDR3, is EAGVAQSPRYKIIEKRQSVAFWCNPISGHATLYWYQQILGQGPKLLIQFQNNGVVDDSQLPKDRFSAERLKGVDSTLKIQPAKLEDSAVYLCASSRGTLHSNQPQHFGDGTRLSIL.

The J gene is TRBJ2-2, the V gene TRBV5-1, with D perhaps TRBD1 or TRBD2 (6 bases each). Germline CDR1 and CDR2: SGHRS and YFSETQ. V was clipped by 3 bases and J by 0 bases, with 12 bases between them. The CDR3 is 16 amino acids. The DNA of the CDR3 is TGCGCCAGCAGCTGGGGGGCGAACGCGAACACCGGGGAGCTGTTTTTT. Protein product: CASSWGANANTGELFF.

The chain recombines TRBV6-1 with TRBJ1-1; D perhaps matches TRBD1 (5 bases). This CDR3 spans 12 amino acids. Germline V lookup: CDR1 MNHNS, CDR2 SASEGT. V gave up 7 bases and J gave up 9 bases, with 15 bases separating them. Here the CDR3 DNA reads TGTGCCAGCAAAGAATGGGACGCTAAAGCTTTCTTT. Amino acids: CASKEWDAKAFF.

This clone was seen just once. The chain couples TRBV27 to TRBJ2-1; D uncertain. The germline V gene has CDR1 MNHEY and CDR2 SMNVEV (reference sequence). The CDR3 is 12 amino acids. Trimming took 2 bases from V and 9 from J, leaving 8 bases between them. The CDR3 loop reads CASSLLAGEQFF. The CDR3 DNA reads TGTGCCAGCAGTTTACTCGCAGGTGAGCAGTTCTTC.

The V call is TRBV7-2, the J call TRBJ1-2, with 7 bases matching TRBD1. Trimming removed 5 bases from V and 5 bases from J; junction bases left unmatched: 5. CDR3 length: 13 residues. The germline gives CDR1 SGHTA, CDR2 FQGNSA. CDR3 amino acids: CASSPDREYGYTF. The DNA for the CDR3 is TGTGCCAGCAGCCCAGACAGGGAGTATGGCTACACCTTC.

There are a few counts of this clone. The chain couples TRBV5-4 to TRBJ1-1; tentative D call: TRBD1 (5 bases). V shed 1 base and J shed 4 bases, with 14 bases lying between them. The CDR3 length is 15 residues. Germline V gives CDR1 SGHNT, CDR2 YYREEE (reference sequence). CDR3 coding DNA: TGTGCCAGCAGCTTGATTACCTGGCAGGGCACTGAAGCTTTCTTT. Translation gives CASSLITWQGTEAFF. The full variable domain, completed using reference TRBV5-4 and TRBJ1-1, is ETGVTQSPTHLIKTRGQQVTLRCSSQSGHNTVSWYQQALGQGPQFIFQYYREEENGRGNFPPRFSGLQFPNYSSELNVNALELDDSALYLCASSLITWQGTEAFFGQGTRLTVV.

Written as DNA, the CDR3 is TGTGCCAGCAGCTCCGGCCCGGCCCTGTTTTTT. This gives the protein CASSSGPALFF. The V and J genes are TRBV5-4 and TRBJ2-2; D remains ambiguous. This CDR3 contains 11 residues. The V end was cut by 3 bases, the J end by 14 bases, with 11 bases between. In germline, CDR1 is SGHNT, CDR2 YYREEE (reference sequence).

The chain carries TRBV28 and TRBJ2-7; TRBD1 or TRBD2 may be the D gene (5 bases each). This CDR3 region has 11 residues. Deletions cut 5 bases from V and 10 bases from J, with 12 bases between. Germline CDR1 is MDHEN and CDR2 is SYDVKM. CDR3: CASSPQRGQYF. In DNA, the CDR3 is TGTGCCAGCAGTCCTCAGAGGGGACAGTACTTC.